These 20 T cell receptor beta chains were all obtained from the same sample, sequenced in a study of blood T cell repertoires in COVID-19. Clones were read by immunoSEQ multiplex PCR, and TCRdb kept only the in-frame ones, dropping some. The sample includes about 100,000 clones, 90% seen only once; the top ten take 1.5% to 2%. The material sequenced was peripheral blood. These receptors originate from a man aged 60-69 years with acute or convalescent COVID-19.

The rearrangement uses TRBV5-4 and TRBJ1-4; D not resolved. The CDR3 length is 14 residues. Germline lookup yields CDR1 SGHNT and CDR2 YYREEE (reference sequence). V lost 0 bases and J lost 4, with 7 bases in between. CDR3 sequence: CASSLGVLNEKLFF. The CDR3 DNA reads TGTGCCAGCAGCTTGGGCGTGCTTAATGAAAAACTGTTTTTT.

The CDR3 nucleotides read TGTGCCAGCAGCGTAGCTTCGTTGTCAGGGGGCCCCTACAATGAGCAGTTCTTC. Amino acid sequence: CASSVASLSGGPYNEQFF. The chain couples TRBV9 to TRBJ2-1; 8 nucleotides align to TRBD1. The CDR3 runs to 18 residues. Germline V gene sequence: CDR1 SGDLS, CDR2 YYNGEE. The junction had 10 bases not matched to a gene; V was cut back by 0 bases and J by 2 bases.

The V call is TRBV29-1, the J call TRBJ2-1; TRBD2 agrees at 11 bases. From germline, CDR1 is SQVTM and CDR2 ANQGSEA. The CDR3 length is 13 residues. J lost 15 bases, V lost 0 bases, and 7 bases had no gene match. The CDR3 spells CSVEETSGKGGFF. In DNA, the CDR3 is TGCAGCGTTGAAGAGACTAGCGGGAAGGGGGGGTTCTTC.

This clone has only one observation. The rearrangement links TRBV11-1 to TRBJ1-1, with no clear D. Trimming removed 5 bases at V and 0 bases at J, with 10 bases between. Germline V gene lookup returns CDR1 SGHAT and CDR2 FQDESV (reference sequence). CDR3 length equals 14 residues. CDR3 sequence reads: CASSPNILNTEAFF. The CDR3 coding sequence is TGTGCCAGCAGCCCCAACATACTGAACACTGAAGCTTTCTTT.

The chain couples TRBV21-1 to TRBJ1-5. TRBV21-1 represents a pseudogene. The CDR3 spans 17 residues. The CDR3 is CASSSHPREGTDQPQHF. CDR3 nucleotides: TGTGCCAGCAGCTCCCACCCCCGGGAGGGGACCGATCAGCCCCAGCATTTT.

The V call is TRBV7-2, the J call TRBJ2-7, with 9 bases fitting TRBD2. This CDR3 is built from 15 residues. Germline V lookup: CDR1 SGHTA, CDR2 FQGNSA. Unmatched junction bases numbered 7, after V lost 3 bases and J lost 4 bases. The CDR3 nucleotides read TGTGCCAGCAGCTTCCAACTAGCGGGTTTATACGAGCAGTACTTC. It encodes CASSFQLAGLYEQYF.

The chain has TRBV6-2 or TRBV6-3 and TRBJ2-7; TRBD1 agrees at 9 bases. Germline V gene lookup returns CDR1 MNHEY and CDR2 SVGEGT. J lost 6 bases, V lost 5 bases, and 11 bases had no gene match. This CDR3 comprises 15 residues. The DNA of the CDR3 is TGTGCCAGCAGTGTCAGGACAGGGGAGAAGGGCGAGCAGTACTTC. This gives the protein CASSVRTGEKGEQYF.

V is TRBV24-1 and J is TRBJ1-5, with a possible D match to TRBD1 (5 bases). This CDR3 region has 16 residues. V lost 3 bases, J lost 3 bases, and 14 bases lay in between. Germline loops: CDR1 KGHDR, CDR2 SFDVKD. Written as DNA, the CDR3 is TGTGCCACCAGTGATACCAGGTTGGGACTCAATCAGCCCCAGCATTTT. Translation gives CATSDTRLGLNQPQHF.

V is TRBV11-3 and J is TRBJ2-5, with a weak D call TRBD1 (5 bases). V was clipped by 9 bases and J by 3 bases, with 32 bases between them. This CDR3 region has 19 residues. In germline, CDR1 is SGHNT, CDR2 YENEEA. The CDR3 here is CASQSEPSQGRLVEETQYF. For the CDR3, the DNA is TGTGCCAGTCAATCAGAACCTAGTCAGGGAAGGTTGGTGGAAGAGACCCAGTACTTC.

J is TRBJ2-4 and V is TRBV5-6, with D possibly being TRBD1 (5 bases). Trimming removed 1 base at V and 0 bases at J, with 11 bases between. The CDR3 runs 16 residues. Germline V CDR1 and CDR2: SGHDT, YYEEEE. The CDR3 DNA reads TGTGCCAGCAGCTTGTGGGGCACCTTAGCCAAAAACATTCAGTACTTC. Translated, it gives CASSLWGTLAKNIQYF.

V gene TRBV6-6 combines with J gene TRBJ2-3; the match to TRBD2 covers 8 bases. CDR3 length: 15 residues. Germline V gene lookup returns CDR1 MNHNY and CDR2 SVGAGI (reference sequence). The trim removed 6 bases at V and 0 bases at J, leaving 5 bases unmatched. The CDR3 nucleotides read TGTGCCAGCAGCGAGGCGGGAGGTAGCACAGATACGCAGTATTTT. This sequence encodes CASSEAGGSTDTQYF.

V and J are TRBV28 and TRBJ1-4, with a possible D match to TRBD1 (5 bases). Trimming pared 2 bases from V and 8 bases from J, leaving 15 bases between. Germline CDR1 is MDHEN and CDR2 is SYDVKM. The CDR3 length is 15 residues. The CDR3 DNA sequence: TGTGCCAGCAGTTTAGGTCGGCAGGGTCGGGAAAAACTGTTTTTT. It translates to CASSLGRQGREKLFF.

The chain carries TRBV29-1 and TRBJ1-1; D not certain. The CDR3 length is 12 residues. V was shortened by 7 bases and J by 0 bases, with 9 bases between the two germline ends. CDR1 is SQVTM and CDR2 is ANQGSEA in the germline V gene. The CDR3 spells CSATVMNTEAFF. For the CDR3, the DNA is TGCAGCGCTACGGTAATGAACACTGAAGCTTTCTTT.

The rearrangement joins TRBV28 to TRBJ1-5; 7 positions match TRBD1. Germline CDR1 reads MDHEN; CDR2 reads SYDVKM. J gave up 5 bases and V 8 bases, and 6 bases lay outside the gene matches. CDR3 length equals 13 residues. CDR3 bases: TGTGCCAGCGAGACAGGGTCGTATCAGCCCCAGCATTTT. This codes for CASETGSYQPQHF.

This chain connects TRBV2 to TRBJ1-5; 7 nucleotides match TRBD1. CDR1 is SNHLY, CDR2 FYNNEI, per germline. The CDR3 runs to 15 residues. The V gene end was trimmed by 5 bases and the J gene end by 1 base; junction bases not matched to a gene: 5. Written as DNA, the CDR3 is TGTGCCAGCAGTAGGGGACAGCTAAGCAATCAGCCCCAGCATTTT. It encodes CASSRGQLSNQPQHF.

This chain links TRBV4-2 with TRBJ1-2; 7 bases align to TRBD1. CDR3 length equals 14 residues. Germline V gene lookup returns CDR1 LGHNA and CDR2 YNFKEQ. The trim removed 1 base at V and 4 bases at J, leaving 3 bases unmatched. As DNA, the CDR3 is TGTGCCAGCAGCCAAGGGTGGGACAGCTATGGCTACACCTTC. Protein: CASSQGWDSYGYTF.

DNA for the CDR3: TGTGCCAGTACCCCGGACAGGGGACAAGAGACCCAGTACTTC. Translation: CASTPDRGQETQYF. The V call is TRBV19, the J call TRBJ2-5, with 9 positions matching TRBD1. Germline V lookup: CDR1 LNHDA, CDR2 SQIVND (reference sequence). The CDR3 sequence is 14 residues long. V was clipped by 7 bases and J by 2 bases; unmatched bases: 5. The full variable domain, in which reference TRBV19 and TRBJ2-5 provide the parts outside the CDR3, is DGGITQSPKYLFRKEGQNVTLSCEQNLNHDAMYWYRQDPGQGLRLIYYSQIVNDFQKGDIAEGYSVSREKKESFPLTVTSAQKNPTAFYLCASTPDRGQETQYFGPGTRLLVL.

The chain is built from TRBV19 and TRBJ2-3; the D gene is possibly TRBD1 (6 bases). The CDR3 sequence is 13 residues long. CDR1 and CDR2 from the germline V gene are LNHDA and SQIVND (reference sequence). The germline V and J ends were trimmed by 6 bases and 6 bases, with 13 bases remaining between them. The CDR3 reads CASRGAVGDTQYF. The CDR3 nucleotides are TGTGCCAGTAGGGGGGCCGTGGGGGATACGCAGTATTTT.

The gene calls are TRBV5-6 and TRBJ2-5; a weak D match, TRBD2 (5 bases). This CDR3 region has 14 residues. CDR1 is SGHDT, CDR2 YYEEEE, per germline. Between the trimmed V and J ends, which lost 1 base and 5 bases, there was a span of 12 bases. Written as DNA, the CDR3 is TGTGCCAGCAGCTTGTTAGCGAGTTGGGAGACCCAGTACTTC. Translated: CASSLLASWETQYF.

The CDR3 sequence is CASSIFHRTSGGQETQYF. In nucleotides, the CDR3 is TGTGCCAGTAGTATATTCCATAGGACTAGCGGGGGGCAAGAGACCCAGTACTTC. The chain couples TRBV19 to TRBJ2-5, with 14 positions matching TRBD2. This CDR3 contains 18 residues. The V gene end was trimmed by 2 bases and the J gene end by 2 bases; junction bases not matched to a gene: 7. The V gene's germline CDR1 is LNHDA and CDR2 SQIVND (reference sequence).